The sequence of this TCR beta chain was determined in a study of blood T cell repertoires in COVID-19. This CDR3 has 13 residues. Germline lookup yields CDR1 SNHLY and CDR2 FYNNEI. V was clipped by 3 bases and J by 2 bases, with 7 bases between them. In the original processing: Nucleated cell counts were estimated from reference gene primer amplification. Sequencing was performed with immunoSEQ multiplex PCR; in TCRdb, only in-frame clones are kept and a portion is missing. For V, J and clone size, that table is used; D and trimming come from the DNA. Here the sample spans 110,000 or so clones, 82% being singletons.

The origin of this receptor is a human donor in a cohort sampled during active COVID-19. This rearrangement joins TRBV2 to TRBJ1-2; D remains unclear. Input material: peripheral blood. The CDR3 region is CASSDPGNYGYTF. Here the CDR3 DNA reads TGTGCCAGCAGTGACCCGGGAAACTATGGCTACACCTTC. Looking up the rest from reference TRBV2 and TRBJ1-2 gives the full variable domain: EPEVTQTPSHQVTQMGQEVILRCVPISNHLYFYWYRQILGQKVEFLVSFYNNEISEKSEIFDDQFSVERPDGSNFTLKIRSTKLEDSAMYFCASSDPGNYGYTFGSGTRLTVV.